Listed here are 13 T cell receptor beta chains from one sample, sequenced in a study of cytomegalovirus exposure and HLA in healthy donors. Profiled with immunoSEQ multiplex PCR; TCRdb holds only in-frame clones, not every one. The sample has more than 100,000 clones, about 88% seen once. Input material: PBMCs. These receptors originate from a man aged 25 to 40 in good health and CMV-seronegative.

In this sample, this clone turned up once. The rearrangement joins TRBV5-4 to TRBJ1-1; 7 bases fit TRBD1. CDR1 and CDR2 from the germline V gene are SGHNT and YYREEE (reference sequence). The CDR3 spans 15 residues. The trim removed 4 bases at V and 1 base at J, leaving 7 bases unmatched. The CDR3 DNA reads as TGTGCCAGCAGCGGGGCCGGGACAGCGAACACTGAAGCTTTCTTT. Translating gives CASSGAGTANTEAFF.

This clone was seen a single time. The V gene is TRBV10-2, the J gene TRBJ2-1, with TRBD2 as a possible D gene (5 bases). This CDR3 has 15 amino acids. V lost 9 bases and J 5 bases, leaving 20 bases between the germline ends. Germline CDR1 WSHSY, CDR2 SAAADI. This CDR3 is CARSPFTRRDNEQFF. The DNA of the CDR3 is TGCGCCAGAAGTCCATTCACTAGAAGGGACAATGAGCAGTTCTTC.

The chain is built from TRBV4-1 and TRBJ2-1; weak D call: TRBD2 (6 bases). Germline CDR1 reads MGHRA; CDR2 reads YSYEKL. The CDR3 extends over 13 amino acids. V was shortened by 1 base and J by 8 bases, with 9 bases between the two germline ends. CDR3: CASSQVEGDEQFF. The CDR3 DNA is TGCGCCAGCAGCCAAGTGGAGGGAGATGAGCAGTTCTTC.

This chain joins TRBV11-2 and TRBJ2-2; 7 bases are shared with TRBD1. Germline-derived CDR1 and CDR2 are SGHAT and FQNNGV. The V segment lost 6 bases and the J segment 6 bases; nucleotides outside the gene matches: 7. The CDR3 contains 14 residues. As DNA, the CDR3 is TGTGCCAGCAGGGGGAACAGGGGCGCCGGGGAGCTGTTTTTT. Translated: CASRGNRGAGELFF.

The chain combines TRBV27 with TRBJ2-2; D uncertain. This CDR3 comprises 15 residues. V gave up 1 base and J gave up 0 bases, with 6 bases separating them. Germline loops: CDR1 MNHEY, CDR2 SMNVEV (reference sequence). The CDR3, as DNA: TGTGCCAGCAGTTTATTACAGACGAACACCGGGGAGCTGTTTTTT. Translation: CASSLLQTNTGELFF.

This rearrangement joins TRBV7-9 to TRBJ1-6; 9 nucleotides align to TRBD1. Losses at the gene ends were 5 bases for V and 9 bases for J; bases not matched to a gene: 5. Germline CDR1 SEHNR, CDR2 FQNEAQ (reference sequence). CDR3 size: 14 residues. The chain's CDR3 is CASSLGQGSSPLHF. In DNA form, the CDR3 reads TGTGCCAGCAGCCTTGGACAGGGGAGTTCACCCCTCCACTTT.

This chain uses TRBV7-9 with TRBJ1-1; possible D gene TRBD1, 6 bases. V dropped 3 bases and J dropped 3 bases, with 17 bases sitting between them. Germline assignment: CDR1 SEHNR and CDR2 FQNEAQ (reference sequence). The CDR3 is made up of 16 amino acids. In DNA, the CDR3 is TGTGCCAGCAGCTTTTTTGGTGGGGGCCGCGACACTGAAGCTTTCTTT. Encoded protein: CASSFFGGGRDTEAFF.

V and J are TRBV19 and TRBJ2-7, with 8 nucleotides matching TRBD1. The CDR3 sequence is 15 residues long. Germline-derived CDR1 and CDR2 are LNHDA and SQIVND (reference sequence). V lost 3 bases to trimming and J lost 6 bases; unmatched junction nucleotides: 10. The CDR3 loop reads CASSIRGQAAFEQYF. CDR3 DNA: TGTGCCAGTAGTATCCGGGGACAGGCCGCCTTCGAGCAGTACTTC.

The DNA of the CDR3 is TGTGCCTGGAGCGGAATCATAGACAGGTGGGATCAGCCCCAGCATTTT. Translating it yields CAWSGIIDRWDQPQHF. The rearrangement joins TRBV30 to TRBJ1-5; D perhaps matches TRBD1 (6 bases). From germline, CDR1 is GTSNPN and CDR2 SVGIG (reference sequence). Trimming removed 3 bases from V and 5 bases from J, with 20 bases in between. The CDR3 length is 16 residues.

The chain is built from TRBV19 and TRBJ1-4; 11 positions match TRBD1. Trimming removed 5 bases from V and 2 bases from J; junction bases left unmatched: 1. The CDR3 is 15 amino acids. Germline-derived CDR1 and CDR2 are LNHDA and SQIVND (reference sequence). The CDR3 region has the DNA TGTGCCAGTAGTTGGACAGGGGGCACTAATGAAAAACTGTTTTTT. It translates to CASSWTGGTNEKLFF.

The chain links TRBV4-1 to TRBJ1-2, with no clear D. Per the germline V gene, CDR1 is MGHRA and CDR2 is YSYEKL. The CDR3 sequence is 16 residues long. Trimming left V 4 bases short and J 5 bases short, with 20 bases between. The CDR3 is CASSRPGAPAGYGYTF. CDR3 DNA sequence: TGCGCCAGCAGCCGCCCGGGAGCACCAGCGGGGTATGGCTACACCTTC.

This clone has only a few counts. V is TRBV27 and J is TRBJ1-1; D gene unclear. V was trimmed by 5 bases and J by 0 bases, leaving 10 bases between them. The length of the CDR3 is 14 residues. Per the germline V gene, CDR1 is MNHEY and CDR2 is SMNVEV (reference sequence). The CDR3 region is CASSPQILNTEAFF. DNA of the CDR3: TGTGCCAGCAGTCCCCAGATATTGAACACTGAAGCTTTCTTT.

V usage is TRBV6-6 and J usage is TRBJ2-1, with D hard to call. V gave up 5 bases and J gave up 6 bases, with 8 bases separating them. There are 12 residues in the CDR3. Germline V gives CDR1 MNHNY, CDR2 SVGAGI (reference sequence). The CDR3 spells CASSITTNEQFF. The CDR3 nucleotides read TGTGCCAGCAGTATCACTACCAATGAGCAGTTCTTC.